Presented here are 26 T cell receptor beta chains from one specimen sequenced in a study of blood T cells in healthy people across ages (dated by TCRdb to between 2014 and 2017). Receptor libraries were prepared by 5' RACE. The sequencing machine was an Illumina HiSeq 2500. The second PCR ran for roughly 7 to 12 cycles and used a J-beta primer mix along with a sample-barcoded 5' primer. The public reads were reanalyzed by TCRdb: fastp trimming at Q25, MiXCR alignment, in-frame beta chains only. Every entry covers one CDR3 protein and lists the most common genes and DNA from its rows. This sample gives roughly 1,500,000 distinct CDR3 sequences in total; 30% to 40% of them show up just once. The ten largest clones take up around 11% of the sample. The specimen was blood. These TCRs come from a woman aged 30 to 39 in good health.

V gene TRBV5-1 combines with J gene TRBJ2-3; D tentatively fits TRBD1 or TRBD2 (5 bases each). Germline CDR1 SGHRS, CDR2 YFSETQ. This CDR3 region has 16 residues. V lost 0 bases, J lost 2 bases, and 13 bases lay in between. This CDR3 is CASSLASLGVTDTQYF. The CDR3, as DNA: TGCGCCAGCAGCTTGGCCTCACTAGGGGTCACAGATACGCAGTATTTT.

The chain has TRBV6-1 and TRBJ2-2, with a possible D match to TRBD1 (5 bases). With 7 bases removed from V and 7 bases from J, the gap between germline ends came to 13 bases. This CDR3 is built from 13 residues. Per the germline V gene, CDR1 is MNHNS and CDR2 is SASEGT. CDR3 bases: TGTGCCAGCAACGCAGGGATCAACGGGGAGCTGTTTTTT. It specifies CASNAGINGELFF.

Concerning this clonotype: Relative to the germline gene, one junction end is altered; a read error may explain this. The chain is built from TRBV6-1 and TRBJ2-3; no clear D gene. CDR3 size: 14 residues. Germline CDR1 reads MNHNS; CDR2 reads SASEGT. Here the CDR3 reads CASSANEYTDTQYF. The DNA of the CDR3 is TGTGCCAGTAGTGCCAATGAGTACACAGATACGCAGTATTTT.

Remarks on this clonotype: Its ends do not fully match the called genes, so a read error is possible. This chain joins TRBV7-3 and TRBJ2-1; tentatively, D is TRBD2 (7 bases). CDR1 is SGHTA and CDR2 is FQGTGA in the germline V gene. The length of the CDR3 is 15 residues. The CDR3 nucleotides read TGTGCCAGCAGCTTAACTGGGGGGGCCTACAATGAGCGGTTCTTC. It codes for CASSLTGGAYNERFF.

This clonotype was detected only a few times. The chain uses TRBV6-6 and TRBJ1-2, with D perhaps TRBD1 (6 bases). In germline, CDR1 is MNHNY, CDR2 SVGAGI (reference sequence). The CDR3 spans 15 residues. Between the trimmed V and J ends, which lost 7 bases and 1 base, there was a span of 16 bases. The CDR3 here is CASTERQAVNYGYTF. The DNA of the CDR3 is TGTGCCAGCACCGAAAGACAGGCGGTTAACTATGGCTACACCTTC.

This chain uses TRBV12-3 or TRBV12-4 with TRBJ2-5; 8 bases align to TRBD1. The CDR3 contains 15 residues. After removal of 6 bases from V and 2 bases from J, the junction contained 8 bases not matched to a gene. The CDR3 region has the DNA TGTGCCAGCAGCACCGACAGGGGCCGTCAAGAGACCCAGTACTTC. Encoded protein: CASSTDRGRQETQYF.

In its sample, this clonotype was seen many times. The chain joins TRBV6-1 to TRBJ1-5; possibly TRBD1 for D (5 bases). V was pared by 2 bases and J by 5 bases, with 10 bases between. This CDR3 region has 14 residues. Germline assignment: CDR1 MNHNS and CDR2 SASEGT. DNA for the CDR3: TGTGCCAGCAGTGAAATGGGGGGATATCAGCCCCAGCATTTT. The encoded protein is CASSEMGGYQPQHF.

CDR3 sequence reads: CASSLFEGTEAFF. CDR3 sequence (DNA): TGTGCCAGCAGTCTGTTCGAGGGCACTGAAGCTTTCTTT. The chain couples TRBV28 to TRBJ1-1; D remains ambiguous. With 5 bases removed from V and 4 bases from J, the gap between germline ends came to 11 bases. The CDR3 length is 13 residues. The V gene's germline CDR1 is MDHEN and CDR2 SYDVKM.

V and J are TRBV27 and TRBJ1-5; D is undetermined. Germline CDR1 and CDR2: MNHEY and SMNVEV (reference sequence). The V end was cut by 0 bases, the J end by 2 bases, with 8 bases between. CDR3 length: 15 residues. The CDR3 region is CASSLSHTGNQPQHF. The CDR3 DNA reads TGTGCCAGCAGTTTATCCCACACTGGCAATCAGCCCCAGCATTTT.

This clonotype has a handful of counts. This sequence joins TRBV6-5 and TRBJ2-5, with D unclear. CDR1 and CDR2 from the germline V gene are MNHEY and SVGAGI. This CDR3 is built from 14 residues. The V and J ends lost 4 bases and 5 bases respectively, with 14 bases between them. For the CDR3, the DNA is TGTGCCAGCAGTTTCGGCACAAATCTGGAGACCCAGTACTTC. Its translation is CASSFGTNLETQYF.

The table lists this clonotype with many counts. The V call is TRBV12-3 or TRBV12-4, the J call TRBJ2-1, with 9 nucleotides matching TRBD2. Trimming took 7 bases from V and 8 from J; bases not matched to a gene: 12. The CDR3 totals 15 residues. CDR3 loop: CASNGPGLAFYEQFF. DNA for the CDR3: TGTGCCAGCAATGGGCCGGGACTAGCTTTCTATGAGCAGTTCTTC.

The V and J genes are TRBV30 and TRBJ2-7, with D unclear. Near its end, the DNA agrees better with TRBJ2-5, so the J call may be wrong. This CDR3 is built from 13 residues. Looked up from germline, CDR1 is GTSNPN and CDR2 is SVGIG (reference sequence). The CDR3 reads CAWSKVLVKTQYF. As DNA, the CDR3 is TGTGCCTGGAGTAAGGTTTTAGTGAAGACCCAGTACTTC.

The rearrangement links TRBV6-1 to TRBJ2-7; D is possibly TRBD2 (6 bases). Per germline, CDR1 MNHNS and CDR2 SASEGT. The CDR3 runs 13 residues. V was cut by 7 bases and J by 6 bases, with 16 bases left in between. CDR3 protein: CASISGGGSEQYF. CDR3 sequence (DNA): TGTGCCAGCATTAGCGGTGGGGGATCCGAGCAGTACTTC.

This clonotype turned up a few times. The chain links TRBV5-6 to TRBJ2-7, with D possibly matching TRBD2 (5 bases). Looked up from germline, CDR1 is SGHDT and CDR2 is YYEEEE. There are 14 residues in the CDR3. Trimming cost V 4 bases and J 6 bases, with 17 bases left between them. The CDR3 here is CASSTPQRAGEQYF. In nucleotides, the CDR3 is TGTGCCAGCAGCACCCCACAGAGGGCTGGCGAGCAGTACTTC.

V gene TRBV12-3 or TRBV12-4 combines with J gene TRBJ2-3; 16 positions match TRBD2. V lost 4 bases, J lost 6 bases, and 7 bases stayed unmatched. CDR3 length: 17 residues. CDR3 residues: CASSSSGLAGGWDTQYF. CDR3 in DNA: TGTGCCAGCAGTTCATCGGGACTAGCGGGGGGGTGGGATACGCAGTATTTT.

This clonotype was observed a handful of times. CDR3 nucleotides: TGTGCCAGCAGCCGCACCGGGACTAACAATGAGCAGTTCTTC. Protein: CASSRTGTNNEQFF. V is TRBV3-1 and J is TRBJ2-1, with 7 positions matching TRBD2. The junction had 5 bases not matched to a gene; V was cut back by 4 bases and J by 5 bases. Germline assignment: CDR1 LGHDT and CDR2 YNNKEL (reference sequence). This CDR3 has 14 amino acids.

The rearrangement links TRBV5-1 to TRBJ1-1, with a weak D call TRBD1 (5 bases). The CDR3 has 17 amino acids. V was clipped by 1 base and J by 1 base, with 17 bases between them. The germline gives CDR1 SGHRS, CDR2 YFSETQ. CDR3 coding DNA: TGCGCCAGCAGCTTGCTAGAGGGACCCCCGGGGAACACTGAAGCTTTCTTT. Translating it yields CASSLLEGPPGNTEAFF. The full variable domain, its missing parts supplied by reference TRBV5-1 and TRBJ1-1, is KAGVTQTPRYLIKTRGQQVTLSCSPISGHRSVSWYQQTPGQGLQFLFEYFSETQRNKGNFPGRFSGRQFSNSRSEMNVSTLELGDSALYLCASSLLEGPPGNTEAFFGQGTRLTVV.

The chain has TRBV6-1 and TRBJ2-3, with 10 positions matching TRBD2. The CDR3 extends over 14 amino acids. Trimming at V came to 7 bases and at J to 3 bases, leaving 4 bases not matched to a gene. Germline V gives CDR1 MNHNS, CDR2 SASEGT. The CDR3 loop reads CASKSTSGTDTQYF. CDR3 DNA: TGTGCCAGCAAGTCGACTAGCGGGACAGATACGCAGTATTTT.

The rearrangement uses TRBV12-3 or TRBV12-4 and TRBJ1-6; possibly TRBD1 for D (5 bases). Trimming removed 5 bases at V and 7 bases at J, with 12 bases between. This CDR3 is 14 amino acids long. The chain's CDR3 is CASSRRGANSPLHF. As DNA, the CDR3 is TGTGCCAGCAGTAGGCGGGGCGCAAATTCACCCCTCCACTTT.

V and J are TRBV18 and TRBJ1-4, with D unresolved. The CDR3 spans 14 residues. The V end lost 6 bases, the J end lost 3 bases, and 11 bases lay between the germline ends. Germline CDR1 reads KGHSH; CDR2 reads LQKENI. In DNA form, the CDR3 reads TGTGCCAGCTCCCTGGATCGGGCTAATGAAAAACTGTTTTTT. This sequence encodes CASSLDRANEKLFF.

There are a few counts of this clonotype. The genes are TRBV6-1 and TRBJ2-6, with D perhaps matching TRBD1 (6 bases). The V gene lost 3 bases and the J gene lost 0 bases, with 15 bases spanning the gap. This CDR3 has 18 amino acids. CDR1 and CDR2 from the germline V gene are MNHNS and SASEGT. The CDR3 bases are TGTGCCAGCAGTGATGGACAGCGAGTTCGCTCTGGGGCCAACGTCCTGACTTTC. This encodes CASSDGQRVRSGANVLTF.

There are a few counts of this clonotype. This chain joins TRBV3-1 and TRBJ2-7; D perhaps matches TRBD1 (6 bases). The germline V gene encodes CDR1 LGHDT and CDR2 YNNKEL (reference sequence). The CDR3 is made up of 17 amino acids. The V end lost 1 base, the J end lost 1 base, and 17 bases lay between the germline ends. The CDR3 sequence: CASSQAQDRLTSYEQYF. CDR3 sequence (DNA): TGTGCCAGCAGCCAAGCCCAAGACAGGTTGACTTCCTACGAGCAGTACTTC.

The rearrangement joins TRBV5-8 to TRBJ1-5; tentatively, D is TRBD1 (5 bases). The germline V gene encodes CDR1 SGHTS and CDR2 YDEGEE. There are 16 residues in the CDR3. The germline V and J ends were trimmed by 2 bases and 4 bases, with 16 bases remaining between them. CDR3 in DNA: TGTGCCAGCAGCTTACTGACAGTCCGTCCTAATCAGCCCCAGCATTTT. This gives the protein CASSLLTVRPNQPQHF. Variable domain in full (rest from reference TRBV5-8 and TRBJ1-5): EAGVTQSPTHLIKTRGQQATLRCSPISGHTSVYWYQQALGLGLQFLLWYDEGEERNRGNFPPRFSGRQFPNYSSELNVNALELEDSALYLCASSLLTVRPNQPQHFGDGTRLSIL.

The rearrangement links TRBV7-8 to TRBJ1-5; 7 nucleotides match TRBD1. The CDR3 covers 18 residues. V gave up 2 bases and J gave up 1 base; unmatched junction bases: 11. CDR1 and CDR2 (germline): SGHVS, FQNEAQ. The CDR3: CASSLRSRGGQSNQPQHF. The CDR3 bases are TGTGCCAGCAGCTTAAGAAGTCGAGGGGGCCAGAGCAATCAGCCCCAGCATTTT. The entire variable domain, with the rest obtained from reference TRBV7-8 and TRBJ1-5, is as follows: GAGVSQSPRYKVAKRGQDVALRCDPISGHVSLFWYQQALGQGPEFLTYFQNEAQLDKSGLPSDRFFAERPEGSVSTLKIQRTQQEDSAVYLCASSLRSRGGQSNQPQHFGDGTRLSIL.

This rearrangement joins TRBV30 to TRBJ2-2; D unresolved. The CDR3 has 15 residues. The germline CDR1 and CDR2 sequences are GTSNPN and SVGIG (reference sequence). The ends were cut back, 0 bases at V and 4 bases at J, with 12 bases in the middle. The CDR3: CAWSVVWLSTGELFF. As DNA, the CDR3 is TGTGCCTGGAGTGTAGTGTGGTTGAGCACCGGGGAGCTGTTTTTT.

Here the CDR3 DNA reads TGTGCCAGCCGGCGGGAGGGCTCCTACGAGCAGTACTTC. Amino acids: CASRREGSYEQYF. The gene calls are TRBV7-8 and TRBJ2-7; 9 bases fit TRBD2. The CDR3 loop spans 13 amino acids. The germline CDR1 and CDR2 sequences are SGHVS and FQNEAQ. Trimming removed 8 bases from V and 0 bases from J; junction bases left unmatched: 2.